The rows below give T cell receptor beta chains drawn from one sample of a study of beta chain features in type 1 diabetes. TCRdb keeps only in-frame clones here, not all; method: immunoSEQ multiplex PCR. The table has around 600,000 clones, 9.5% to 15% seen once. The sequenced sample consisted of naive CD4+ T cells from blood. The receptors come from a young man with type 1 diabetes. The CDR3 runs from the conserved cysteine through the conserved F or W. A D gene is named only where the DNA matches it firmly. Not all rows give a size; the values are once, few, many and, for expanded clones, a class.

cdr3_nt: TGTGCCAGCAGTTTATCGATGTCTGGCGGGGGGTCCTACAATGAGCAGTTCTTC
cdr3_aa: CASSLSMSGGGSYNEQFF
v_call: TRBV27
clone_size: .
d_call: TRBD2
j_call: TRBJ2-1

cdr3_nt: TGCGCCAGCAGGCAGAACACCGGGGAGCTGTTTTTT
cdr3_aa: CASRQNTGELFF
v_call: TRBV5-1
clone_size: few
d_call: .
j_call: TRBJ2-2

cdr3_nt: TGTGCCAGCAGTCCCTGGACGATACGGGAGCAGTACTTC
cdr3_aa: CASSPWTIREQYF
v_call: TRBV28
clone_size: few
d_call: .
j_call: TRBJ2-7

cdr3_nt: TGTGCCAGCAGCCTAACACAGGGATATGAAAAACTGTTTTTT
cdr3_aa: CASSLTQGYEKLFF
v_call: TRBV13
clone_size: .
d_call: .
j_call: TRBJ1-4

cdr3_nt: TGTGCCAGTGGACAGGGAGGCTACAATGAGCAGTTCTTC
cdr3_aa: CASGQGGYNEQFF
v_call: TRBV25-1
clone_size: .
d_call: TRBD1
j_call: TRBJ2-1

cdr3_nt: TGTGCCAGCAGTTTAGCGGGGAAAGAGACCCAGTACTTC
cdr3_aa: CASSLAGKETQYF
v_call: TRBV6-6
clone_size: .
d_call: TRBD2
j_call: TRBJ2-5

cdr3_nt: TGTGCCAGCCGTGAAGGGAGCAATCAGCCCCAGCATTTT
cdr3_aa: CASREGSNQPQHF
v_call: TRBV6-1
clone_size: few
d_call: .
j_call: TRBJ1-5

cdr3_nt: TGCGCCAGCAGCTTGGCCGGCGATTCACCCCTCCACTTT
cdr3_aa: CASSLAGDSPLHF
v_call: TRBV5-1
clone_size: .
d_call: .
j_call: TRBJ1-6

cdr3_nt: TGTGCCAGCAGCCACCTCGGGACAGGGGAGCACGAGCAGTACTTC
cdr3_aa: CASSHLGTGEHEQYF
v_call: TRBV28
clone_size: few
d_call: TRBD1
j_call: TRBJ2-7

cdr3_nt: TGCGCCAGCAGCTCCCTGCCCGGGACAGGACTTAATGAGCAGTTCTTC
cdr3_aa: CASSSLPGTGLNEQFF
v_call: TRBV5-1
clone_size: .
d_call: TRBD1
j_call: TRBJ2-1

cdr3_nt: TGTGCCAGCAGCTTAGTCGACGGGAATGAGCAGTTCTTC
cdr3_aa: CASSLVDGNEQFF
v_call: TRBV7-2
clone_size: few
d_call: .
j_call: TRBJ2-1

cdr3_nt: TGTGCCAGCGTACAGGGTTTGGGGAGCAATCAGCCCCAGCATTTT
cdr3_aa: CASVQGLGSNQPQHF
v_call: TRBV6-6
clone_size: .
d_call: .
j_call: TRBJ1-5

cdr3_nt: TGTGCCAGCAGCAGAACTACGAACACCGGGGAGCTGTTTTTT
cdr3_aa: CASSRTTNTGELFF
v_call: TRBV7-3
clone_size: .
d_call: .
j_call: TRBJ2-2

cdr3_nt: TGTGCCAGCAGCCAATCGTCCGGGACGGCCTACGAGCAGTACTTC
cdr3_aa: CASSQSSGTAYEQYF
v_call: TRBV6-1
clone_size: .
d_call: .
j_call: TRBJ2-7

cdr3_nt: TGTGCCAGCAGTTTGTCTAGCGGGGGCTACAATGAGCAGTTCTTC
cdr3_aa: CASSLSSGGYNEQFF
v_call: TRBV27
clone_size: .
d_call: TRBD2
j_call: TRBJ2-1

cdr3_nt: TGCAGCGTTGGCGTCTCGGGAACTGCCTACGAGCAGTACTTC
cdr3_aa: CSVGVSGTAYEQYF
v_call: TRBV29-1
clone_size: few
d_call: .
j_call: TRBJ2-7

cdr3_nt: TGTGCCATCCAGGGAGGCCTTAGCACAGATACGCAGTATTTT
cdr3_aa: CAIQGGLSTDTQYF
v_call: TRBV10-3
clone_size: few
d_call: .
j_call: TRBJ2-3

cdr3_nt: TGTGCCAGCAGCGGGGGGACAGGGCAGAACACTGAAGCTTTCTTT
cdr3_aa: CASSGGTGQNTEAFF
v_call: TRBV7-8
clone_size: .
d_call: TRBD1
j_call: TRBJ1-1

cdr3_nt: TGTGCCAGCAGCTTTGACAGGGACAGAAACACCTTC
cdr3_aa: CASSFDRDRNTF
v_call: TRBV5-6
clone_size: few
d_call: TRBD1
j_call: TRBJ1-2

cdr3_nt: TGTGCCAGCAGTGAAGCCACCGGGACAGGGCTCCGAAACACCATATATTTT
cdr3_aa: CASSEATGTGLRNTIYF
v_call: TRBV6-1
clone_size: .
d_call: TRBD1
j_call: TRBJ1-3

cdr3_nt: TGTGCCAGCAGCTTGGTAGGGGACGGTTCACCCCTCCACTTT
cdr3_aa: CASSLVGDGSPLHF
v_call: TRBV5-5
clone_size: few
d_call: .
j_call: TRBJ1-6

cdr3_nt: TGTGCCTGGAGGGCCCAGAACACCGGGGAGCTGTTTTTT
cdr3_aa: CAWRAQNTGELFF
v_call: TRBV30
clone_size: few
d_call: .
j_call: TRBJ2-2

cdr3_nt: TGTGCCATCAGTGACTTGACAGCACATCAGCCCCAGCATTTT
cdr3_aa: CAISDLTAHQPQHF
v_call: TRBV10-3
clone_size: .
d_call: .
j_call: TRBJ1-5

cdr3_nt: TGTGCCAGCAGTTCCAGTGGAGGGGGTAATGGCTACACCTTC
cdr3_aa: CASSSSGGGNGYTF
v_call: TRBV13
clone_size: .
d_call: .
j_call: TRBJ1-2

cdr3_nt: TGTGCCAGCCACCGAACAAATGAGCAGTACTTC
cdr3_aa: CASHRTNEQYF
v_call: TRBV11-2
clone_size: .
d_call: .
j_call: TRBJ2-7